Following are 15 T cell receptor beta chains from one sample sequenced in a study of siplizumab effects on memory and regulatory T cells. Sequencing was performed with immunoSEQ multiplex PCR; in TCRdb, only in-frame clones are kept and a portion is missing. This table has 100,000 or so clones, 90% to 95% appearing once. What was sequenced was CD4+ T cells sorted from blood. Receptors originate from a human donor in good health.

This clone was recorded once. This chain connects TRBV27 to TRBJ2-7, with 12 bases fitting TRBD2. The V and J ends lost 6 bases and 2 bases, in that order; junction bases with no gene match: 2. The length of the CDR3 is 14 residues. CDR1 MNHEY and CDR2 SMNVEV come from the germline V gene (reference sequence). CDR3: CASRRLAGAYEQYF. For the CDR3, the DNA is TGTGCCAGCAGGAGACTAGCGGGAGCCTACGAGCAGTACTTC.

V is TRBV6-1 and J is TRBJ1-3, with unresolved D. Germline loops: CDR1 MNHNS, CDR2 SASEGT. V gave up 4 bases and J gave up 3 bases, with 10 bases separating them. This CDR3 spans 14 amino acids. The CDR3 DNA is TGTGCCAGCAGTGCGGCCTTGTTTGGAAACACCATATATTTT. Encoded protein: CASSAALFGNTIYF.

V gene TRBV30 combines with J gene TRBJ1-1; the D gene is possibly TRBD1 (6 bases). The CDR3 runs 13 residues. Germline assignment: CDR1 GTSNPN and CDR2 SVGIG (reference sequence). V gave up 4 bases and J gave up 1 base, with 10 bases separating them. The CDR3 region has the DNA TGTGCCTGGACTCCGGACAGGAACACTGAAGCTTTCTTT. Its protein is CAWTPDRNTEAFF.

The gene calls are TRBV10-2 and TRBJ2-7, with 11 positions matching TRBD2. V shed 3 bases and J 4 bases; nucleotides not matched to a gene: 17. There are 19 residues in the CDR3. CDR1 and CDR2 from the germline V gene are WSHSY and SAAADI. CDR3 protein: CASSDGASGRTKKGYEQYF. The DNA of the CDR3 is TGCGCCAGCAGTGACGGGGCTAGCGGGAGGACTAAGAAAGGATACGAGCAGTACTTC.

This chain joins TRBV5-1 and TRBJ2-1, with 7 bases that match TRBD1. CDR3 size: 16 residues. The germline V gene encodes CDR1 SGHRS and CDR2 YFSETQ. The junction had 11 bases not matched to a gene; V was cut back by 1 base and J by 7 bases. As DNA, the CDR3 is TGCGCCAGCAGCTTGACCCCAGGGGGAATTTCGAATGAGCAGTTCTTC. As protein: CASSLTPGGISNEQFF.

The DNA of the CDR3 is TGTGCCATCAGGGGACCGGGACAGGGGACTTTTGAAGCTTTCTTT. Its protein product is CAIRGPGQGTFEAFF. This chain links TRBV10-3 with TRBJ1-1; 10 bases fit TRBD1. This CDR3 comprises 15 residues. Per germline, CDR1 ENHRY and CDR2 SYGVKD. J lost 7 bases, V lost 6 bases, and 11 bases had no gene match.

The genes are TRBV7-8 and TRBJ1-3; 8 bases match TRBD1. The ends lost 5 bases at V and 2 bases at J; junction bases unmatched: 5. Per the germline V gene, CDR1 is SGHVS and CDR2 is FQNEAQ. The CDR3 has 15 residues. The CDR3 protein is CASSLQGQAGNTIYF. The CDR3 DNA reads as TGTGCCAGCAGCCTTCAGGGACAGGCTGGAAACACCATATATTTT. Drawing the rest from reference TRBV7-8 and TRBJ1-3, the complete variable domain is GAGVSQSPRYKVAKRGQDVALRCDPISGHVSLFWYQQALGQGPEFLTYFQNEAQLDKSGLPSDRFFAERPEGSVSTLKIQRTQQEDSAVYLCASSLQGQAGNTIYFGEGSWLTVV.

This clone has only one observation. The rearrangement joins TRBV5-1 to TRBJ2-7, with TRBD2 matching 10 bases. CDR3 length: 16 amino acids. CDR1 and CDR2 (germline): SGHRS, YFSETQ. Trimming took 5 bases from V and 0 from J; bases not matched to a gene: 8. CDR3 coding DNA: TGCGCCAGCAGTCCCAGGGGGACTAGCGCCTCCTACGAGCAGTACTTC. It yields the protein CASSPRGTSASYEQYF. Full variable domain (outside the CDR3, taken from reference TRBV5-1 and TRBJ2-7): KAGVTQTPRYLIKTRGQQVTLSCSPISGHRSVSWYQQTPGQGLQFLFEYFSETQRNKGNFPGRFSGRQFSNSRSEMNVSTLELGDSALYLCASSPRGTSASYEQYFGPGTRLTVT.

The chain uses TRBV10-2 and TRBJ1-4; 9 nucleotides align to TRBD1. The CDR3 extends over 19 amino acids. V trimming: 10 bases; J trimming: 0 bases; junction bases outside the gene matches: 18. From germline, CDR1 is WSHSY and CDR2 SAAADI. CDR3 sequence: CAKTRDRAMGKATNEKLFF. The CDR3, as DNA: TGCGCCAAAACCCGGGACAGGGCAATGGGAAAAGCAACTAATGAAAAACTGTTTTTT.

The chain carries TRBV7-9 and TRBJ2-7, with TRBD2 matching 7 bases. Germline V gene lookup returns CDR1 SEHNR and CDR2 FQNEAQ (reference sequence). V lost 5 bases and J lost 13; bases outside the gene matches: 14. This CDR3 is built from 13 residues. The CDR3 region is CASSATLAESIYF. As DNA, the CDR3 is TGTGCCAGCAGCGCGACCCTAGCGGAGTCCATCTACTTC.

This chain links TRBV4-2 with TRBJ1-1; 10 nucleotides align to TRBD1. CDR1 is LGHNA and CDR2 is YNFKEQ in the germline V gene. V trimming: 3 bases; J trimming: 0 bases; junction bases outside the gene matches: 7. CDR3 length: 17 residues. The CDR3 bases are TGTGCCAGCAGCCAGGGACTAGGACAGGGGGTGAACACTGAAGCTTTCTTT. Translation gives CASSQGLGQGVNTEAFF.

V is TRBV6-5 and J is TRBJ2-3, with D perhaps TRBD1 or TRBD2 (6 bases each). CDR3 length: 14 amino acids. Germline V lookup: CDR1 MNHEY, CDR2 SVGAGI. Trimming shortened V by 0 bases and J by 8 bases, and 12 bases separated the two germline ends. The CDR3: CASSYSRGLGTQYF. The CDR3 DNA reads TGTGCCAGCAGTTACTCTCGGGGGCTTGGTACGCAGTATTTT.

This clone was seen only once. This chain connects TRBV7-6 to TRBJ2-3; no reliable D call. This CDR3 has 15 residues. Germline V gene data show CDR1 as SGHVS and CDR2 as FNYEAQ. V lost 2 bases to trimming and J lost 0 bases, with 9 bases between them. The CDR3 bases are TGTGCCAGCAGCTTAACGGCGTTGAGCACAGATACGCAGTATTTT. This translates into CASSLTALSTDTQYF.

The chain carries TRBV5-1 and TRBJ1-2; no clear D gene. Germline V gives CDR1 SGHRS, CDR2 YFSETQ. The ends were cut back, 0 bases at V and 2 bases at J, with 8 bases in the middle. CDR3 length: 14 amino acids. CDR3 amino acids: CASSLERPNYGYTF. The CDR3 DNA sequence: TGCGCCAGCAGCTTGGAAAGGCCGAACTATGGCTACACCTTC.

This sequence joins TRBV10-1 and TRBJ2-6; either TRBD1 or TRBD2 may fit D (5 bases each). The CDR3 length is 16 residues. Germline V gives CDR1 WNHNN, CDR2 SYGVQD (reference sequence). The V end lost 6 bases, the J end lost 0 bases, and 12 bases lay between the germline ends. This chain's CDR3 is CASSRGWGSGANVLTF. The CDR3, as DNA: TGCGCCAGCAGCCGGGGCTGGGGCTCTGGGGCCAACGTCCTGACTTTC.